These 14 T cell receptor beta chains were all obtained from the same sample, sequenced in a study of vaccination effects on CD4 cells after COVID-19. Having been cultured for 10 days, the cells underwent CD4+ T cell isolation. Two doses of either BNT162b2 or mRNA-1273 were given to each participant. The table came from immunoSEQ multiplex PCR; TCRdb's copy has only in-frame clones and leaves some out. This table holds about 57,000 clones, under 85% found once. These receptors have no known antigen. Material: CD4+ T cells from PBMCs cultured without peptide, obtained after COVID-19 vaccination. The receptors come from a human donor who received a COVID-19 vaccine.

J is TRBJ2-7 and V is TRBV7-2; the match to TRBD2 covers 8 bases. Germline assignment: CDR1 SGHTA and CDR2 FQGNSA. This CDR3 contains 17 residues. J lost 0 bases, V lost 5 bases, and 12 bases had no gene match. The CDR3: CASSTTSGADSSYEQYF. CDR3 sequence (DNA): TGTGCCAGCAGCACCACTAGCGGAGCCGACAGCTCCTACGAGCAGTACTTC.

The chain employs TRBV11-2 and TRBJ1-1; D gene unclear. Trimming pared 2 bases from V and 8 bases from J, leaving 15 bases between. Germline CDR1 reads SGHAT; CDR2 reads FQNNGV. CDR3 length: 14 amino acids. CDR3 bases: TGTGCCAGCAGCTTAACTGGACGGACCATAGAAGCTTTCTTT. Its translation: CASSLTGRTIEAFF.

V usage is TRBV5-4 and J usage is TRBJ2-5; D might be TRBD2 (6 bases). The germline V gene encodes CDR1 SGHNT and CDR2 YYREEE (reference sequence). The CDR3 extends over 15 amino acids. Trimming removed 2 bases at V and 0 bases at J, with 11 bases between. In nucleotides, the CDR3 is TGTGCCAGCAGCTTCGGGGGACGAAACCAAGAGACCCAGTACTTC. This gives the protein CASSFGGRNQETQYF.

This clone was seen more than once but under ten times. V is TRBV6-5 and J is TRBJ1-4, with D possibly TRBD1 on 5 matching bases. Trimming took 8 bases from V and 3 from J, leaving 13 bases between them. Germline CDR1 MNHEY, CDR2 SVGAGI. CDR3 length equals 14 residues. The CDR3, as DNA: TGTGCCAGCGGGAGACAGACTTCTAATGAAAAACTGTTTTTT. It specifies CASGRQTSNEKLFF.

The rearrangement uses TRBV29-1 and TRBJ1-1; D remains unclear. V lost 3 bases and J 5 bases, leaving 10 bases between the germline ends. Looked up from germline, CDR1 is SQVTM and CDR2 is ANQGSEA. The CDR3 spans 12 residues. The CDR3 spells CSVEAVGTEAFF. CDR3 bases: TGCAGCGTTGAGGCAGTAGGGACTGAAGCTTTCTTT.

Here the CDR3 reads CASSLRGRGGEQYF. The DNA of the CDR3 is TGTGCCAGCAGCTTAAGGGGCAGGGGGGGCGAGCAGTACTTC. The chain joins TRBV7-2 to TRBJ2-7; either TRBD1 or TRBD2 may fit D (7 bases each). Germline V gene sequence: CDR1 SGHTA, CDR2 FQGNSA. Trimming took off 2 bases at V and 6 bases at J, with 14 bases between the two ends. This CDR3 region has 14 residues.

CDR3 sequence reads: CASRGQGEVYGYTF. In nucleotides, the CDR3 is TGTGCCAGTAGGGGACAGGGGGAAGTCTATGGCTACACCTTC. V gene TRBV19 combines with J gene TRBJ1-2; 11 bases agree with TRBD1. In germline, CDR1 is LNHDA, CDR2 SQIVND (reference sequence). V shed 6 bases, J shed 4 bases, and the junction held 4 bases outside the gene matches. CDR3 length: 14 amino acids.

The genes are TRBV7-8 and TRBJ1-6, with 8 bases lining up with TRBD1. Germline lookup yields CDR1 SGHVS and CDR2 FQNEAQ. V shed 3 bases, J shed 7 bases, and the junction held 5 bases outside the gene matches. CDR3 length equals 15 residues. In DNA, the CDR3 is TGTGCCAGCAGCTTCTTGACAGGGGTGAATTCACCCCTCCACTTT. It specifies CASSFLTGVNSPLHF.

The CDR3 region is CASSSLAGGGSTDTQYF. CDR3 bases: TGCGCCAGCAGCTCCTTAGCGGGAGGTGGGAGCACAGATACGCAGTATTTT. V and J are TRBV5-1 and TRBJ2-3; TRBD2 agrees at 10 bases. The CDR3 runs to 17 residues. Germline CDR1 and CDR2: SGHRS and YFSETQ. The V segment lost 3 bases and the J segment 0 bases; nucleotides outside the gene matches: 7.

This sequence joins TRBV11-1 and TRBJ2-1, with 10 bases that match TRBD2. CDR1 and CDR2 from the germline V gene are SGHAT and FQDESV (reference sequence). The CDR3 extends over 16 amino acids. The V gene end was trimmed by 2 bases and the J gene end by 14 bases; junction bases not matched to a gene: 15. The CDR3 sequence: CASSLFGPAGGLREFF. The CDR3 DNA sequence: TGTGCCAGCAGCTTATTTGGGCCAGCGGGAGGGCTCAGGGAGTTCTTC.

This chain joins TRBV5-4 and TRBJ2-5, with D perhaps matching TRBD2 (6 bases). The CDR3 consists of 16 residues. The V gene lost 2 bases and the J gene lost 5 bases, with 19 bases spanning the gap. Looked up from germline, CDR1 is SGHNT and CDR2 is YYREEE (reference sequence). CDR3 nucleotides: TGTGCCAGCAGCTTAGGCGACCGGGGGATGCTGGAGACCCAGTACTTC. This encodes CASSLGDRGMLETQYF. Filled out from reference TRBV5-4 and TRBJ2-5, the complete variable domain reads ETGVTQSPTHLIKTRGQQVTLRCSSQSGHNTVSWYQQALGQGPQFIFQYYREEENGRGNFPPRFSGLQFPNYSSELNVNALELDDSALYLCASSLGDRGMLETQYFGPGTRLLVL.

This chain connects TRBV13 to TRBJ2-1; 8 bases map to TRBD1. The J segment lost 3 bases and the V segment lost 5 bases, leaving 3 bases of the junction unmatched. In germline, CDR1 is PRHDT, CDR2 FYEKMQ (reference sequence). The CDR3 consists of 14 residues. The CDR3: CASSTGQVYNEQFF. Written as DNA, the CDR3 is TGTGCCAGCAGCACGGGACAGGTCTACAATGAGCAGTTCTTC.

The chain couples TRBV19 to TRBJ1-4; no firm D call. The ends were cut back, 6 bases at V and 7 bases at J, with 9 bases in the middle. CDR3 length equals 12 residues. Germline V lookup: CDR1 LNHDA, CDR2 SQIVND (reference sequence). CDR3 DNA sequence: TGTGCCAGTAGCCTTGTGGGTGAAAAACTGTTTTTT. This codes for CASSLVGEKLFF.

The chain has TRBV27 and TRBJ2-7; D is undetermined. This CDR3 has 15 residues. The V and J ends lost 4 bases and 2 bases respectively, with 15 bases between them. CDR1 MNHEY and CDR2 SMNVEV come from the germline V gene (reference sequence). The CDR3 coding sequence is TGTGCCAGCAGTTCTGGGAACAGTGTGACCTACGAGCAGTACTTC. Protein sequence: CASSSGNSVTYEQYF.